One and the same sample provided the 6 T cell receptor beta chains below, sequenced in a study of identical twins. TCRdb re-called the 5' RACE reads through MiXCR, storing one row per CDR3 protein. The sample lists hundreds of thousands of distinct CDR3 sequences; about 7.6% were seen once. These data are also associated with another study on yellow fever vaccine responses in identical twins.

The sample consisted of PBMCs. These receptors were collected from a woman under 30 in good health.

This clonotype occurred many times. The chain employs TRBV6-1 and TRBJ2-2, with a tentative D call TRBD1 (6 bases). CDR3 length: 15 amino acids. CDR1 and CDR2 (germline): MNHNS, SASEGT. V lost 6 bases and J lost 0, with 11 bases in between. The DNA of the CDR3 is TGTGCCAGCAGCCAGGGGCACTCGAACACCGGGGAGCTGTTTTTT. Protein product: CASSQGHSNTGELFF.

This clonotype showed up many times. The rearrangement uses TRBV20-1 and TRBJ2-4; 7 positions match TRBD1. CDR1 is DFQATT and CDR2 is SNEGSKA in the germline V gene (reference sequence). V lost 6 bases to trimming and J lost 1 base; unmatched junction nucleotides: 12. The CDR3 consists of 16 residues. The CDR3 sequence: CSAAKGTAGAKNIQYF. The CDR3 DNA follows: TGCAGTGCCGCAAAAGGGACAGCAGGGGCCAAAAACATTCAGTACTTC.

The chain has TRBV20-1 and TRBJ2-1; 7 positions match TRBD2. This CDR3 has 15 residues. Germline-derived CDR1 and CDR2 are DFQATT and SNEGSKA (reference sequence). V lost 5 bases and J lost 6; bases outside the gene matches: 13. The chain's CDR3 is CSASQVAGVVNEQFF. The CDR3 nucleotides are TGCAGTGCTTCCCAGGTGGCGGGAGTTGTCAATGAGCAGTTCTTC.

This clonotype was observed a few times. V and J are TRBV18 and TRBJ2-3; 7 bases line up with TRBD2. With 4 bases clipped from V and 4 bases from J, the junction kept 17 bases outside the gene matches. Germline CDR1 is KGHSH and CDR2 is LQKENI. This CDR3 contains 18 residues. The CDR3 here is CASSQAPAAGQYPDTQYF. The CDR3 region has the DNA TGTGCCAGCTCACAAGCCCCCGCAGCGGGGCAATATCCAGATACGCAGTATTTT. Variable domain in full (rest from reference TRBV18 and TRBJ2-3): NAGVMQNPRHLVRRRGQEARLRCSPMKGHSHVYWYRQLPEEGLKFMVYLQKENIIDESGMPKERFSAEFPKEGPSILRIQQVVRGDSAAYFCASSQAPAAGQYPDTQYFGPGTRLTVL.

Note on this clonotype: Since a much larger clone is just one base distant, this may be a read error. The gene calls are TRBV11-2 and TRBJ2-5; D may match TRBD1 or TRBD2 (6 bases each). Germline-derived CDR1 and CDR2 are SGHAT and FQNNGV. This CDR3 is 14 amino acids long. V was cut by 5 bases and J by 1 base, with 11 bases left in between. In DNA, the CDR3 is TGTGCCAGCAGCGAACCGGGGGCCCAAGAGACCCAGTACTTC. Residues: CASSEPGAQETQYF.

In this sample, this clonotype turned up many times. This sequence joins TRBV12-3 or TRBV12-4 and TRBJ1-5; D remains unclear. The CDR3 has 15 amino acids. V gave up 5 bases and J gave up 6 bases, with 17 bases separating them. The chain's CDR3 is CASSPMEGASQPQHF. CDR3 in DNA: TGTGCCAGCAGTCCCATGGAGGGAGCGAGTCAGCCCCAGCATTTT.